The next 25 T cell receptor beta chains were all read from a single sample in a study of vaccination and CD4 T cells after COVID-19. The study sequenced cultured CD4+ T cell DNA using the Oncomine TCR Beta short-read assay. TCRdb fed the PCR reads into MiXCR, producing one record per CDR3 protein. The sample records roughly 4,700 distinct CDR3 sequences, around three quarters being singletons. Antigens for these TCRs are unknown. Treatment meaning: roughly 10-day PBMC culture with coronavirus spike peptide pools or control peptides (ViraFEST assay). The source material was CD4+ T cells from blood, cultured in vitro. The receptors were gathered from a human donor who had recovered from COVID-19.

The CDR3 spells CASSHDRGGSDTQYF. DNA for the CDR3: TGTGCCAGCAGCCATGACAGGGGGGGGTCAGATACGCAGTATTTT. The rearrangement uses TRBV7-9 and TRBJ2-3; 9 nucleotides match TRBD1. J gave up 4 bases and V 5 bases, and 7 bases lay outside the gene matches. The CDR3 has 15 amino acids. Per the germline V gene, CDR1 is SEHNR and CDR2 is FQNEAQ (reference sequence).

The chain has TRBV2 and TRBJ1-6; no definite D call. The V gene lost 7 bases and the J gene lost 13 bases, with 14 bases spanning the gap. Germline values: CDR1 SNHLY, CDR2 FYNNEI. The CDR3 totals 12 residues. The CDR3 protein is CASTAGSGPLHF. The CDR3 nucleotides are TGTGCCAGCACCGCCGGGTCTGGGCCCCTCCACTTT. Complete variable domain (other parts from reference TRBV2 and TRBJ1-6): EPEVTQTPSHQVTQMGQEVILRCVPISNHLYFYWYRQILGQKVEFLVSFYNNEISEKSEIFDDQFSVERPDGSNFTLKIRSTKLEDSAMYFCASTAGSGPLHFGNGTRLTVT.

This chain joins TRBV24-1 and TRBJ2-5, with D unclear. This CDR3 is built from 11 residues. CDR1 is KGHDR and CDR2 is SFDVKD in the germline V gene. V was pared by 0 bases and J by 5 bases, with 0 bases between. For the CDR3, the DNA is TGTGCCACCAGTGATTTGGAGACCCAGTACTTC. Protein: CATSDLETQYF.

The chain links TRBV6-4 to TRBJ1-2, with 8 nucleotides matching TRBD1. The junction had 10 bases not matched to a gene; V was cut back by 0 bases and J by 10 bases. Germline-derived CDR1 and CDR2 are MRHNA and SNTAGT. The CDR3 contains 15 residues. The CDR3 sequence is CASSDSESATGDYTF. DNA for the CDR3: TGTGCCAGCAGTGACTCAGAATCCGCGACAGGGGACTACACCTTC.

This clonotype was seen once. The chain couples TRBV10-3 to TRBJ1-2; TRBD1 is a possible D gene (6 bases). CDR3 size: 14 residues. The germline V gene has CDR1 ENHRY and CDR2 SYGVKD. Trimming took 3 bases from V and 4 from J, leaving 12 bases between them. CDR3 coding DNA: TGTGCCATCAGTGAAGGTTGGGGGGCCTATGGCTACACCTTC. Residues: CAISEGWGAYGYTF.

This chain uses TRBV28 with TRBJ1-1; perhaps TRBD1 as D (6 bases). Trimming left V 6 bases short and J 4 bases short, with 12 bases between. The CDR3 contains 13 residues. From germline, CDR1 is MDHEN and CDR2 SYDVKM. The CDR3 spells CASSWGGLTEAFF. CDR3 sequence (DNA): TGTGCCAGCAGCTGGGGGGGGCTCACTGAAGCTTTCTTT.

The chain employs TRBV20-1 and TRBJ2-7, with 8 positions matching TRBD2. CDR1 is DFQATT, CDR2 SNEGSKA, per germline (reference sequence). The CDR3 sequence is 14 residues long. V shed 2 bases and J 2 bases; nucleotides not matched to a gene: 5. The CDR3 sequence: CSARRSGGAYEQYF. DNA of the CDR3: TGCAGTGCTAGAAGGTCCGGGGGGGCCTACGAGCAGTACTTC.

This sequence joins TRBV4-2 and TRBJ2-1, with D possibly TRBD2 on 6 matching bases. The CDR3 totals 15 residues. Germline assignment: CDR1 LGHNA and CDR2 YNFKEQ. Trimming removed 2 bases from V and 4 bases from J, with 12 bases in between. CDR3 DNA: TGTGCCAGCAGCCAATGGGTGGGGGGATACAATGAGCAGTTCTTC. Translating it yields CASSQWVGGYNEQFF.

The J gene is TRBJ2-2, the V gene TRBV19; tentative D call: TRBD2 (6 bases). V was clipped by 5 bases and J by 7 bases, with 8 bases between them. The length of the CDR3 is 12 residues. Germline-derived CDR1 and CDR2 are LNHDA and SQIVND (reference sequence). CDR3 sequence: CASSLSGGELFF. CDR3 in DNA: TGTGCCAGTAGTCTTAGCGGCGGGGAGCTGTTTTTT.

The chain is built from TRBV15 and TRBJ1-2; possible D gene TRBD1, 5 bases. V lost 0 bases to trimming and J lost 3 bases, with 11 bases between them. CDR1 is LNHNV and CDR2 is YYDKDF in the germline V gene (reference sequence). This CDR3 is built from 15 residues. The CDR3 here is CATSRDRTGDYGYTF. CDR3 bases: TGTGCCACCAGCAGAGATCGAACGGGGGACTATGGCTACACCTTC.

This rearrangement joins TRBV20-1 to TRBJ2-1; TRBD2 matches at 12 bases. J gave up 11 bases and V 4 bases, and 3 bases lay outside the gene matches. Germline V gene sequence: CDR1 DFQATT, CDR2 SNEGSKA (reference sequence). The CDR3 is 12 amino acids. CDR3 sequence reads: CSATTSGGQQFF. The DNA of the CDR3 is TGCAGTGCTACGACTAGCGGGGGACAGCAGTTCTTC.

This clonotype was counted only a few times. This chain uses TRBV10-3 with TRBJ1-6; D is possibly TRBD1 (6 bases). Germline V gene sequence: CDR1 ENHRY, CDR2 SYGVKD. CDR3 length: 13 amino acids. The germline V and J ends were trimmed by 6 bases and 10 bases, with 13 bases remaining between them. CDR3 amino acids: CAIRDSQSSPLHF. In nucleotides, the CDR3 is TGTGCCATCAGGGACAGTCAATCCTCACCCCTCCACTTT.

The V gene is TRBV29-1, the J gene TRBJ2-7, with TRBD1 as a possible D gene (5 bases). The CDR3 extends over 13 amino acids. The germline gives CDR1 SQVTM, CDR2 ANQGSEA. Trimming removed 3 bases from V and 5 bases from J, with 14 bases in between. CDR3 in amino acids: CSVEAQGLNEQYF. DNA of the CDR3: TGCAGCGTTGAGGCCCAGGGTCTAAACGAGCAGTACTTC.

The rearrangement uses TRBV6-2 or TRBV6-3 and TRBJ2-5; TRBD1 is a possible D gene (6 bases). The length of the CDR3 is 16 residues. V was pared by 4 bases and J by 2 bases, with 17 bases between. Germline values: CDR1 MNHEY, CDR2 SVGEGT. The CDR3 sequence is CASSFRRDTIQETQYF. The CDR3 DNA reads as TGTGCCAGCAGTTTCCGCCGGGACACGATACAAGAGACCCAGTACTTC.

The chain joins TRBV2 to TRBJ2-5, with D perhaps matching TRBD1 (6 bases). The germline CDR1 and CDR2 sequences are SNHLY and FYNNEI. Trimming pared 5 bases from V and 4 bases from J, leaving 8 bases between. CDR3 length equals 12 residues. CDR3 coding DNA: TGTGCCAGCAGTTGGGGGCGAGAGACCCAGTACTTC. Protein sequence: CASSWGRETQYF.

The chain carries TRBV20-1 and TRBJ1-2, with D maybe TRBD1 (6 bases). This CDR3 spans 11 amino acids. Germline CDR1 is DFQATT and CDR2 is SNEGSKA (reference sequence). V was cut by 3 bases and J by 7 bases, with 9 bases left in between. The chain's CDR3 is CSARSGVGYTF. The CDR3 bases are TGCAGTGCTAGGTCAGGGGTTGGCTACACCTTC.

The chain uses TRBV27 and TRBJ1-2; tentative D call: TRBD1 (5 bases). Trimming removed 6 bases at V and 7 bases at J, with 21 bases between. CDR3 length: 15 residues. CDR1 and CDR2 from the germline V gene are MNHEY and SMNVEV (reference sequence). The CDR3 region has the DNA TGTGCCAGCAGCCCCCTCTACGTAGGGACGCGTGGCTACACCTTC. Its protein product is CASSPLYVGTRGYTF.

The chain employs TRBV6-1 and TRBJ1-2, with 8 bases aligning to TRBD1. The CDR3 has 12 residues. Germline values: CDR1 MNHNS, CDR2 SASEGT. V gave up 8 bases and J gave up 2 bases; unmatched junction bases: 1. CDR3 amino acids: CASWTGNYGYTF. The CDR3 coding sequence is TGTGCCAGCTGGACAGGGAACTATGGCTACACCTTC.

The genes are TRBV20-1 and TRBJ1-1, with D perhaps TRBD1 (6 bases). Germline V gene sequence: CDR1 DFQATT, CDR2 SNEGSKA (reference sequence). Trimming removed 3 bases from V and 0 bases from J, with 14 bases in between. The CDR3 has 15 residues. In DNA, the CDR3 is TGCAGTGCTAGTTTGGACAGCCCTTTGAACACTGAAGCTTTCTTT. Its protein is CSASLDSPLNTEAFF.

The V call is TRBV19, the J call TRBJ2-1; D gene ambiguous. Germline V gene lookup returns CDR1 LNHDA and CDR2 SQIVND (reference sequence). V lost 8 bases and J 0 bases, leaving 8 bases between the germline ends. The CDR3 loop spans 13 amino acids. In DNA, the CDR3 is TGTGCCAGTTCCCCCAGCTCCTACAATGAGCAGTTCTTC. This gives the protein CASSPSSYNEQFF.

This clonotype is a singleton in its sample. Compared with germline, one end of the junction differs, possibly owing to a read error. The chain recombines TRBV15 with TRBJ1-3, with D uncertain. CDR3 length equals 15 residues. CDR1 is LNHNV and CDR2 is YYDKDF in the germline V gene (reference sequence). This CDR3 reads CATSRDQMSGNTIYF. CDR3 coding DNA: TGTGCCACCAGCAGAGATCAAATGTCTGGGAACACCATATATTTT.

This chain links TRBV2 with TRBJ1-5; D gene ambiguous. V lost 8 bases, J lost 1 base, and 15 bases lay in between. The CDR3 sequence is 15 residues long. CDR1 is SNHLY and CDR2 is FYNNEI in the germline V gene. The CDR3 here is CASQDLPRSNQPQHF. DNA for the CDR3: TGTGCCAGCCAGGACCTTCCTCGGAGCAATCAGCCCCAGCATTTT.

The chain couples TRBV20-1 to TRBJ1-5; a weak D match, TRBD1 (6 bases). CDR3 size: 12 residues. The germline V gene has CDR1 DFQATT and CDR2 SNEGSKA (reference sequence). V gave up 6 bases and J gave up 0 bases, with 6 bases separating them. This CDR3 reads CSAGGSNQPQHF. The DNA for the CDR3 is TGCAGTGCAGGGGGTAGCAATCAGCCCCAGCATTTT.

This clonotype has only a few counts. The genes are TRBV7-2 and TRBJ1-6; D gene ambiguous. The V gene lost 2 bases and the J gene lost 0 bases, with 8 bases spanning the gap. CDR3 size: 16 residues. Germline V gives CDR1 SGHTA, CDR2 FQGNSA. The CDR3: CASSLSLSSYNSPLHF. The DNA for the CDR3 is TGTGCCAGCAGCTTATCTCTAAGCTCCTATAATTCACCCCTCCACTTT.

The J gene is TRBJ1-5, the V gene TRBV6-1; weak D call: TRBD1 (5 bases). This CDR3 is 15 amino acids long. The germline V gene encodes CDR1 MNHNS and CDR2 SASEGT. Deletions cut 7 bases from V and 3 bases from J, with 16 bases between. The CDR3 loop is CASTEPDSVNQPQHF. The CDR3, as DNA: TGTGCCAGCACCGAACCCGACAGTGTCAATCAGCCCCAGCATTTT.